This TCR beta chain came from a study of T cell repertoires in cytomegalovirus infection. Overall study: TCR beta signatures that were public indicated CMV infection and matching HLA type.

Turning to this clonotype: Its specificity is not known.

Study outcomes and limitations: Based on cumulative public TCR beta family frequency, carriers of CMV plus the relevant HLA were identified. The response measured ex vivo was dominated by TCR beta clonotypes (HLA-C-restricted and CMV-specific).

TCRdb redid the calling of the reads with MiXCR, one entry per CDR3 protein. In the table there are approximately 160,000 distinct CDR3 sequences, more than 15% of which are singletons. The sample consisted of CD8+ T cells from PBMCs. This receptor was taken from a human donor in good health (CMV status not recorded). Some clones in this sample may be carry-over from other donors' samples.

The CDR3 nucleotides are TGTGCCAGCAGACCCGGGCCACAGTTCCCCCACGAGCAGTACTTC. The encoded protein is CASRPGPQFPHEQYF. This chain joins TRBV6-2 or TRBV6-3 and TRBJ2-7; D is unclear. CDR1 is MNHEY, CDR2 SVGEGT, per germline. V lost 6 bases and J 5 bases, leaving 20 bases between the germline ends. The CDR3 runs 15 residues.